Below, one T cell receptor beta chain is given with its context. Its target is not known. These data originate in a study of multiple sclerosis patients with progressive multifocal leukoencephalopathy. Study outcomes and limitations: Before and during natalizumab, the clones expanded at PML already existed. Lower normalized Shannon entropy suggested reduced TRB diversity in most PML patients.

Assay used: immunoSEQ multiplex PCR; TCRdb lists only in-frame clones, some missing. The data contain roughly 31,000 clones, around 91% of them singletons. Germline trimming cut 3 bases from V and 6 bases from J; bases unmatched to any gene: 13. CDR3 length: 16 amino acids. Germline CDR1 is SGHRS and CDR2 is YFSETQ. The sample's time point: before natalizumab initiation. The clonotype originates from a human donor with multiple sclerosis. The chain recombines TRBV5-1 with TRBJ2-7, with 9 bases that match TRBD1. Material: PBMCs. In DNA, the CDR3 is TGCGCCAGCAGCTATGGCGGGACAGGGATCTTGACCGAGCAGTACTTC. It is translated as CASSYGGTGILTEQYF.